Presented here are 13 T cell receptor beta chains from one specimen sequenced in a study of Tregs in tolerant kidney transplant recipients. TCRdb keeps only in-frame clones here, not all; method: immunoSEQ multiplex PCR. Seen here are 50,000 to 75,000 clones, roughly 98% observed once, and the top ten hold 0.34%. The source material was Tregs from blood, sampled before the transplant. The origin of the receptors is a human donor who received a combined kidney and bone marrow transplant.

The chain joins TRBV19 to TRBJ2-2; 9 nucleotides line up with TRBD2. The junction had 18 bases not matched to a gene; V was cut back by 3 bases and J by 7 bases. The CDR3 is 19 amino acids. Germline CDR1 is LNHDA and CDR2 is SQIVND (reference sequence). The CDR3 nucleotides read TGTGCCAGTAGTATCAGTTCGATCAGTGGCGGGAGGGCCGTCGGGGAGCTGTTTTTT. Residues: CASSISSISGGRAVGELFF.

The chain carries TRBV7-2 and TRBJ2-3; 12 bases are a match to TRBD2. CDR3 length: 16 residues. V lost 6 bases, J lost 5 bases, and 9 bases stayed unmatched. CDR1 and CDR2 from the germline V gene are SGHTA and FQGNSA. CDR3 sequence (DNA): TGTGCCAGCAGGAGACTAGCGGGGGATTTTTTAGATACGCAGTATTTT. Its protein product is CASRRLAGDFLDTQYF.

This chain connects TRBV11-2 to TRBJ1-2, with D perhaps TRBD1 (5 bases). Germline-derived CDR1 and CDR2 are SGHAT and FQNNGV. This CDR3 is built from 14 residues. The V and J ends lost 5 bases and 4 bases respectively, with 14 bases between them. CDR3 protein: CASSPSGQSYGYTF. CDR3 DNA: TGTGCCAGCAGCCCCTCAGGGCAGAGCTATGGCTACACCTTC.

The rearrangement joins TRBV5-1 to TRBJ2-6; D uncertain. From germline, CDR1 is SGHRS and CDR2 YFSETQ. The CDR3 contains 15 residues. Trimming pared 3 bases from V and 0 bases from J, leaving 7 bases between. The CDR3 DNA follows: TGCGCCAGCAGCTCCCTCCGCTCTGGGGCCAACGTCCTGACTTTC. This codes for CASSSLRSGANVLTF. Full variable domain (remainder filled in from reference TRBV5-1 and TRBJ2-6): KAGVTQTPRYLIKTRGQQVTLSCSPISGHRSVSWYQQTPGQGLQFLFEYFSETQRNKGNFPGRFSGRQFSNSRSEMNVSTLELGDSALYLCASSSLRSGANVLTFGAGSRLTVL.

This clone has only one observation. The CDR3 bases are TGTGCCAGCAAAGGGAGGGGTTTGTTAGCTTTCCTGAGGGAGACCCAGTACTTC. Protein product: CASKGRGLLAFLRETQYF. The chain is built from TRBV27 and TRBJ2-5; 7 positions match TRBD2. This CDR3 region has 18 residues. J lost 5 bases, V lost 7 bases, and 22 bases had no gene match. CDR1 and CDR2 from the germline V gene are MNHEY and SMNVEV (reference sequence).

The chain uses TRBV5-1 and TRBJ2-7, with D perhaps matching TRBD1 (6 bases). With 1 base removed from V and 3 bases from J, the gap between germline ends came to 11 bases. Germline values: CDR1 SGHRS, CDR2 YFSETQ. The CDR3 has 14 amino acids. This chain's CDR3 is CASSLNRVGYEQYF. The CDR3 DNA is TGCGCCAGCAGCTTGAACAGGGTGGGCTACGAGCAGTACTTC.

This chain links TRBV4-2 with TRBJ2-7, with 8 bases identical to TRBD1. CDR1 LGHNA and CDR2 YNFKEQ come from the germline V gene. The CDR3 is 14 residues long. J gave up 5 bases and V 1 base, and 4 bases lay outside the gene matches. CDR3 in amino acids: CASSQVQGVHEQYF. Written as DNA, the CDR3 is TGTGCCAGCAGCCAAGTACAGGGGGTTCACGAGCAGTACTTC.

This chain connects TRBV5-1 to TRBJ2-3; no definite D call. Germline V gene data show CDR1 as SGHRS and CDR2 as YFSETQ. Trimming pared 1 base from V and 0 bases from J, leaving 6 bases between. The CDR3 contains 14 residues. Here the CDR3 reads CASSLTASTDTQYF. The CDR3 DNA follows: TGCGCCAGCAGCTTGACAGCTAGCACAGATACGCAGTATTTT.

The chain employs TRBV10-3 and TRBJ1-1; D not resolved. V lost 0 bases, J lost 4 bases, and 21 bases lay in between. This CDR3 has 18 amino acids. Germline V lookup: CDR1 ENHRY, CDR2 SYGVKD. This CDR3 reads CAISESILAATRGTEAFF. The CDR3 bases are TGTGCCATCAGTGAGTCTATATTAGCTGCCACCCGGGGCACTGAAGCTTTCTTT.

This sequence joins TRBV5-1 and TRBJ1-1; 7 positions agree with TRBD1. The trim removed 0 bases at V and 2 bases at J, leaving 7 bases unmatched. Germline V gives CDR1 SGHRS, CDR2 YFSETQ. The CDR3 extends over 16 amino acids. This chain's CDR3 is CASSLVRDRLNTEAFF. The CDR3, as DNA: TGCGCCAGCAGCTTGGTTCGGGACAGACTTAACACTGAAGCTTTCTTT.

J is TRBJ2-7 and V is TRBV29-1, with 7 nucleotides matching TRBD1. The CDR3 runs 13 residues. Germline values: CDR1 SQVTM, CDR2 ANQGSEA. J was trimmed by 2 bases and V by 6 bases; bases with no gene match: 7. CDR3 protein: CSVLTGVTYEQYF. CDR3 in DNA: TGCAGCGTCCTAACAGGGGTAACCTACGAGCAGTACTTC.

The chain employs TRBV27 and TRBJ2-1; 9 bases match TRBD2. The germline gives CDR1 MNHEY, CDR2 SMNVEV (reference sequence). Trimming removed 2 bases from V and 0 bases from J; junction bases left unmatched: 11. The CDR3 covers 19 residues. CDR3 sequence (DNA): TGTGCCAGCAGTTTAAGGGTCGTGATTAGCGGGAGCTCCTACAATGAGCAGTTCTTC. Amino acids: CASSLRVVISGSSYNEQFF.

The rearrangement links TRBV2 to TRBJ2-2; 10 bases align to TRBD1. This CDR3 spans 14 amino acids. Germline-derived CDR1 and CDR2 are SNHLY and FYNNEI. Trimming took 6 bases from V and 5 from J; bases not matched to a gene: 3. The CDR3: CASRGTGVTGELFF. As DNA, the CDR3 is TGTGCCAGCAGGGGGACAGGGGTAACCGGGGAGCTGTTTTTT.